This TCR beta chain was captured by sequencing in a study of graft-versus-host responses after intestinal transplantation. Study overall: Recipients across the board were started on anti-thymocyte globulin induction, then kept on tacrolimus and steroids for about 3 years.

The CDR3 runs to 14 residues. Trimming left V 0 bases short and J 2 bases short, with 5 bases between. Per germline, CDR1 MNHEY and CDR2 SVGAGI. Only in-frame clones appear in the TCRdb table, and some are missing; sequencing was by immunoSEQ multiplex PCR. The sample has under 90,000 clones, roughly 90% seen once. Sample: PBMCs, taken 98 days after intestinal transplantation. This TCR was sampled from a human patient who received an intestinal transplant, so some T cells may come from the graft donor. The V call is TRBV6-5, the J call TRBJ1-5, with D possibly matching TRBD1 (5 bases). CDR3 region: CASSYSGGNQPQHF. CDR3 nucleotides: TGTGCCAGCAGTTACTCAGGGGGCAATCAGCCCCAGCATTTT.